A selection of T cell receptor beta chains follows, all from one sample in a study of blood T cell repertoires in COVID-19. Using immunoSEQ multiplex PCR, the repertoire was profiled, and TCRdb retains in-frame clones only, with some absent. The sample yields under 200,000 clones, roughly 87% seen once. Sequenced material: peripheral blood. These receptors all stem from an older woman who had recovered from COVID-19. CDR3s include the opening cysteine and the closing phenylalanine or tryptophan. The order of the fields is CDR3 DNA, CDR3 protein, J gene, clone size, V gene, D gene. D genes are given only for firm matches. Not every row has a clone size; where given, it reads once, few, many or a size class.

CDR3 DNA: TGTGCCACCAGCAGAGATCCCTCGTCTACAGGGGCAACTGAAGCTTTCTTT
CDR3 protein: CATSRDPSSTGATEAFF
J gene: TRBJ1-1
clone size: NA
V gene: TRBV15
D gene: TRBD1

CDR3 DNA: TGTGCCAGCAGGTCCCCCGGGACAGGGGGCGGCGAGCAGTACTTC
CDR3 protein: CASRSPGTGGGEQYF
J gene: TRBJ2-7
clone size: NA
V gene: TRBV27
D gene: TRBD1

CDR3 DNA: TGTGCCAGCAGTGAAGTTCAGTTTGCAGGGCGTGGGGTTAGCAATCAGCCCCAGCATTTT
CDR3 protein: CASSEVQFAGRGVSNQPQHF
J gene: TRBJ1-5
clone size: NA
V gene: TRBV2
D gene: NA

CDR3 DNA: TGTGCCAGCAGTGCCTGGGACAGGGGGCCGGGAAACACCATATATTTT
CDR3 protein: CASSAWDRGPGNTIYF
J gene: TRBJ1-3
clone size: once
V gene: TRBV25-1
D gene: TRBD1

CDR3 DNA: TGTGCCAGCAGTGTTGGACAGGGGGCGAGCTCCTATAATTCACCCCTCCACTTT
CDR3 protein: CASSVGQGASSYNSPLHF
J gene: TRBJ1-6
clone size: NA
V gene: TRBV2
D gene: TRBD1

CDR3 DNA: TGTGCCAGCAGTTACAGTAGCGGGACCCAGCAGCAGTACTTC
CDR3 protein: CASSYSSGTQQQYF
J gene: TRBJ2-7
clone size: NA
V gene: TRBV6-2/TRBV6-3
D gene: TRBD2

CDR3 DNA: TGTGCCAGCAGCGGAGGGGCCCTCGGCGCTGAAGCTTTCTTT
CDR3 protein: CASSGGALGAEAFF
J gene: TRBJ1-1
clone size: NA
V gene: TRBV7-9
D gene: NA

CDR3 DNA: TGCGCCAGCAGTCCCGATAGACAGGGCTACGAGCAGTACTTC
CDR3 protein: CASSPDRQGYEQYF
J gene: TRBJ2-7
clone size: few
V gene: TRBV5-1
D gene: TRBD1

CDR3 DNA: TGCGCCAGCAGCCAAGATAGATACCAATACAGGGCAAACACTGAAGCTTTCTTT
CDR3 protein: CASSQDRYQYRANTEAFF
J gene: TRBJ1-1
clone size: NA
V gene: TRBV4-1
D gene: NA

CDR3 DNA: TGCGCCAGCAGCCCCCCAGGATCTGAGACCCAGTACTTC
CDR3 protein: CASSPPGSETQYF
J gene: TRBJ2-5
clone size: NA
V gene: TRBV5-1
D gene: NA

CDR3 DNA: TGTGCCAGCAGAACCCCCCTAGTAATGGCCGGGGGTGAGCAGTTCTTC
CDR3 protein: CASRTPLVMAGGEQFF
J gene: TRBJ2-1
clone size: NA
V gene: TRBV2
D gene: NA

CDR3 DNA: TGTGCCAGCAGCTCCATCCCGGGGTCCAGCTCCTACAATGAGCAGTTCTTC
CDR3 protein: CASSSIPGSSSYNEQFF
J gene: TRBJ2-1
clone size: NA
V gene: TRBV9
D gene: NA

CDR3 DNA: TGTGCCAGCAGCTTATTATCAAACACCATATGTTTT
CDR3 protein: CASSLLSNTICF
J gene: TRBJ1-3
clone size: NA
V gene: TRBV7-9
D gene: NA

CDR3 DNA: TGTGCCAGTCGACCGTCCTCCGGGTTAAACAATGAGCAGTTCTTC
CDR3 protein: CASRPSSGLNNEQFF
J gene: TRBJ2-1
clone size: NA
V gene: TRBV2
D gene: NA

CDR3 DNA: TGTGCCAGCAGCTTTACAGGGGGCTGGGGGGAGACCCAGTACTTC
CDR3 protein: CASSFTGGWGETQYF
J gene: TRBJ2-5
clone size: NA
V gene: TRBV7-6
D gene: TRBD1

CDR3 DNA: TGCGCCAGCAGCTCCGACACTTATAATTCACCCCTCCACTTT
CDR3 protein: CASSSDTYNSPLHF
J gene: TRBJ1-6
clone size: NA
V gene: TRBV5-1
D gene: NA

CDR3 DNA: TGTGCCAGCAGCCCGACCCGAACAGGTTTAGCTCTCTTC
CDR3 protein: CASSPTRTGLALF
J gene: TRBJ1-2
clone size: once
V gene: TRBV28
D gene: NA

CDR3 DNA: TGTGCCAGCAGTTTCGTGTCCTTGCGGTACTATGGCTACACCTTC
CDR3 protein: CASSFVSLRYYGYTF
J gene: TRBJ1-2
clone size: few
V gene: TRBV28
D gene: NA

CDR3 DNA: TGTGCCAGCAGCGGTAGCGGGGGGATATTCACAGATACGCAGTATTTT
CDR3 protein: CASSGSGGIFTDTQYF
J gene: TRBJ2-3
clone size: NA
V gene: TRBV9
D gene: TRBD2

CDR3 DNA: TGTGCCAGCAGCCAAGATCATCCCAGGGGGGATGAGCAGTTCTTC
CDR3 protein: CASSQDHPRGDEQFF
J gene: TRBJ2-1
clone size: NA
V gene: TRBV3-1/TRBV3-2
D gene: NA